The 28 T cell receptor beta chains below all came from one sample that was sequenced in a study of cytotoxic CD8 clonotypes in ibrutinib-treated CLL. Method: immunoSEQ multiplex PCR; TCRdb's copy keeps in-frame clones and lacks some. The sample contains 12,000 or so clones, under 80% of which appear only once. Source: PBMCs, taken before ibrutinib treatment. The source is a human donor with chronic lymphocytic leukemia.

The chain has TRBV19 and TRBJ1-1; D unresolved. The CDR3 spans 15 residues. Per germline, CDR1 LNHDA and CDR2 SQIVND (reference sequence). Trimming cost V 5 bases and J 1 base, with 14 bases left between them. The CDR3 bases are TGTGCCAGTAGTCCGGTCGAGGTTCAGAACACTGAAGCTTTCTTT. Translated: CASSPVEVQNTEAFF. The full variable domain, rest sourced from reference TRBV19 and TRBJ1-1, is DGGITQSPKYLFRKEGQNVTLSCEQNLNHDAMYWYRQDPGQGLRLIYYSQIVNDFQKGDIAEGYSVSREKKESFPLTVTSAQKNPTAFYLCASSPVEVQNTEAFFGQGTRLTVV.

CDR3: CASSHGQVPGTF. The CDR3 region has the DNA TGCGCCAGCAGCCACGGACAGGTTCCGGGCACCTTC. The chain has TRBV4-1 and TRBJ1-2; 7 nucleotides agree with TRBD1. CDR3 length: 12 amino acids. The J segment lost 13 bases and the V segment lost 3 bases, leaving 8 bases of the junction unmatched. Germline V lookup: CDR1 MGHRA, CDR2 YSYEKL.

The table lists this clone with a few counts. V usage is TRBV4-1 and J usage is TRBJ2-5; D not resolved. The CDR3 contains 12 residues. In germline, CDR1 is MGHRA, CDR2 YSYEKL. V was trimmed by 4 bases and J by 2 bases, leaving 5 bases between them. CDR3 region: CASSPEQETQYF. The DNA for the CDR3 is TGCGCCAGCAGCCCAGAACAAGAGACCCAGTACTTC.

The J gene is TRBJ2-7, the V gene TRBV4-1; 13 positions agree with TRBD2. V lost 3 bases, J lost 2 bases, and 7 bases stayed unmatched. The CDR3 sequence is 17 residues long. Looked up from germline, CDR1 is MGHRA and CDR2 is YSYEKL. The chain's CDR3 is CASSHSWTSGGTYEQYF. DNA of the CDR3: TGCGCCAGCAGCCACTCCTGGACTAGCGGGGGTACCTACGAGCAGTACTTC.

The V gene is TRBV5-1, the J gene TRBJ2-3; tentatively, D is TRBD1 (7 bases). Germline V lookup: CDR1 SGHRS, CDR2 YFSETQ. The germline V and J ends were trimmed by 6 bases and 0 bases, with 11 bases remaining between them. The CDR3 is 14 residues long. This CDR3 is CASNQGGSTDTQYF. The CDR3 nucleotides read TGCGCCAGCAATCAGGGGGGTAGCACAGATACGCAGTATTTT.

The chain has TRBV7-9 and TRBJ2-7; perhaps TRBD2 as D (7 bases). CDR3 length: 16 amino acids. The V end lost 1 base, the J end lost 4 bases, and 17 bases lay between the germline ends. CDR1 and CDR2 from the germline V gene are SEHNR and FQNEAQ (reference sequence). In nucleotides, the CDR3 is TGTGCCAGCAGCTTAGAGCAGGGGACTATACCTTACGAGCAGTACTTC. It yields the protein CASSLEQGTIPYEQYF.

The V call is TRBV6-6, the J call TRBJ2-3; 7 bases match TRBD1. The junction had 11 bases not matched to a gene; V was cut back by 4 bases and J by 4 bases. The length of the CDR3 is 16 residues. The germline V gene has CDR1 MNHNY and CDR2 SVGAGI (reference sequence). CDR3 sequence (DNA): TGTGCCAGCAGTTTTCCCAGGGGGAGAGGTGCAGATACGCAGTATTTT. This sequence encodes CASSFPRGRGADTQYF.

J is TRBJ1-3 and V is TRBV29-1, with unresolved D. This CDR3 comprises 11 residues. Germline V gene lookup returns CDR1 SQVTM and CDR2 ANQGSEA. The V end was cut by 7 bases, the J end by 7 bases, with 11 bases between. The CDR3 DNA follows: TGCAGCGCCCAGGTGGGGAACACCATATATTTT. Its translation: CSAQVGNTIYF.

V gene TRBV7-3 combines with J gene TRBJ1-4; TRBD1 matches at 8 bases. V was pared by 5 bases and J by 7 bases, with 6 bases of the junction left unmatched. The CDR3 runs to 14 residues. Germline V gives CDR1 SGHTA, CDR2 FQGTGA. The CDR3 region has the DNA TGTGCCAGCAGCCAGACAGGGGAGGGTGAAAAACTGTTTTTT. Encoded protein: CASSQTGEGEKLFF.

This chain joins TRBV15 and TRBJ1-1; no definite D call. This CDR3 is 14 amino acids long. CDR1 is LNHNV, CDR2 YYDKDF, per germline (reference sequence). Trimming shortened V by 3 bases and J by 8 bases, and 16 bases separated the two germline ends. The CDR3 is CATSRELTAREAFF. The CDR3 DNA reads as TGTGCCACCAGCAGGGAGCTAACGGCGAGGGAAGCTTTCTTT.

This clone was detected a few times. This chain links TRBV5-1 with TRBJ2-5, with a possible D match to TRBD2 (6 bases). In germline, CDR1 is SGHRS, CDR2 YFSETQ. V shed 2 bases and J shed 2 bases, with 10 bases lying between them. The CDR3 length is 14 residues. Written as DNA, the CDR3 is TGCGCCAGCAGCTTAGGAGGGGTTCAAGAGACCCAGTACTTC. It is translated as CASSLGGVQETQYF. Variable domain in full (rest from reference TRBV5-1 and TRBJ2-5): KAGVTQTPRYLIKTRGQQVTLSCSPISGHRSVSWYQQTPGQGLQFLFEYFSETQRNKGNFPGRFSGRQFSNSRSEMNVSTLELGDSALYLCASSLGGVQETQYFGPGTRLLVL.

This sequence joins TRBV18 and TRBJ1-1; TRBD1 might be the D (5 bases). CDR3 length: 12 residues. CDR1 and CDR2 from the germline V gene are KGHSH and LQKENI. V dropped 6 bases and J dropped 8 bases, with 13 bases sitting between them. CDR3 nucleotides: TGTGCCAGCTCGCCGGGGGGTGTCGAAGCTTTCTTT. Its protein product is CASSPGGVEAFF.

This sequence joins TRBV7-9 and TRBJ2-6, with D uncertain. CDR3 size: 14 residues. Trimming took 1 base from V and 0 from J, leaving 1 base between them. CDR1 is SEHNR, CDR2 FQNEAQ, per germline (reference sequence). CDR3 region: CASSLGSGANVLTF. The CDR3 DNA reads TGTGCCAGCAGCTTAGGCTCTGGGGCCAACGTCCTGACTTTC.

This clone was counted between two and nine times. This chain connects TRBV7-9 to TRBJ1-2; no clear D gene. This CDR3 is 13 amino acids long. Trimming pared 5 bases from V and 0 bases from J, leaving 7 bases between. Per the germline V gene, CDR1 is SEHNR and CDR2 is FQNEAQ (reference sequence). CDR3 in DNA: TGTGCCAGCAGCCCAGTTACTAACTATGGCTACACCTTC. This encodes CASSPVTNYGYTF.

This clone has a handful of counts. CDR3 loop: CASSYRGYYGYTF. The DNA of the CDR3 is TGTGCCAGCAGTTACCGGGGCTACTATGGCTACACCTTC. This rearrangement joins TRBV27 to TRBJ1-2; weak D call: TRBD1 (5 bases). Germline values: CDR1 MNHEY, CDR2 SMNVEV (reference sequence). The CDR3 contains 13 residues. The ends were cut back, 4 bases at V and 3 bases at J, with 9 bases in the middle.

The chain employs TRBV13 and TRBJ2-3, with 10 positions matching TRBD1. The J segment lost 5 bases and the V segment lost 4 bases, leaving 12 bases of the junction unmatched. Germline-derived CDR1 and CDR2 are PRHDT and FYEKMQ (reference sequence). The CDR3 extends over 17 amino acids. The CDR3 DNA is TGTGCCAGCAGCTCCCTTCCGGGACAGGGGTTGATAGATACGCAGTATTTT. As protein: CASSSLPGQGLIDTQYF.

This clone has just a few counts. The chain links TRBV5-1 to TRBJ2-7; 12 nucleotides align to TRBD1. The CDR3 length is 15 residues. Looked up from germline, CDR1 is SGHRS and CDR2 is YFSETQ. Trimming removed 1 base from V and 6 bases from J; junction bases left unmatched: 5. The CDR3 DNA reads as TGCGCCAGCAGCTTGTTGGGACAGGGGGCCGGCGAGCAGTACTTC. Protein: CASSLLGQGAGEQYF.

CDR3 DNA: TGTGCCAGCAGCTTATTTTCGGCAATCACCTTC. As protein: CASSLFSAITF. The V call is TRBV7-2, the J call TRBJ1-2; no definite D call. Germline V gene data show CDR1 as SGHTA and CDR2 as FQGNSA. This CDR3 comprises 11 residues. Trimming removed 2 bases at V and 13 bases at J, with 11 bases between.

The chain employs TRBV7-3 and TRBJ2-7, with D possibly being TRBD1 (5 bases). The V end lost 5 bases, the J end lost 1 base, and 12 bases lay between the germline ends. This CDR3 has 14 residues. CDR1 and CDR2 (germline): SGHTA, FQGTGA. The CDR3 here is CASSKGAHSYEQYF. The CDR3 DNA follows: TGTGCCAGCAGCAAAGGGGCCCATTCCTACGAGCAGTACTTC.

The rearrangement joins TRBV28 to TRBJ2-5; TRBD1 aligns across 12 bases. Per germline, CDR1 MDHEN and CDR2 SYDVKM. The ends lost 1 base at V and 4 bases at J; junction bases unmatched: 7. The CDR3 has 17 amino acids. CDR3 bases: TGTGCCAGCAGTTTATTTCGGGGACAGGGGGCTCGAGAGACCCAGTACTTC. Translated, it gives CASSLFRGQGARETQYF.

The chain recombines TRBV29-1 with TRBJ2-3; D remains unclear. From germline, CDR1 is SQVTM and CDR2 ANQGSEA. Trimming pared 6 bases from V and 0 bases from J, leaving 7 bases between. The CDR3 loop spans 12 amino acids. Here the CDR3 reads CSVSASTDTQYF. The DNA for the CDR3 is TGCAGCGTGTCCGCAAGCACAGATACGCAGTATTTT.

The rearrangement joins TRBV5-1 to TRBJ2-7; 8 nucleotides line up with TRBD1. The V gene end was trimmed by 1 base and the J gene end by 4 bases; junction bases not matched to a gene: 4. Germline CDR1 SGHRS, CDR2 YFSETQ. CDR3 length: 14 amino acids. The CDR3 protein is CASSLNRGWYEQYF. Here the CDR3 DNA reads TGCGCCAGCAGCTTGAACAGGGGGTGGTACGAGCAGTACTTC.

V gene TRBV29-1 combines with J gene TRBJ2-1; 10 bases agree with TRBD1. CDR1 and CDR2 from the germline V gene are SQVTM and ANQGSEA. This CDR3 contains 14 residues. J gave up 6 bases and V 3 bases, and 5 bases lay outside the gene matches. The CDR3 region is CSVDLGQGGNEQFF. The CDR3 DNA sequence: TGCAGCGTTGATCTAGGACAGGGGGGCAATGAGCAGTTCTTC.

The chain uses TRBV14 and TRBJ2-5; the D is unclear. V lost 1 base and J 4 bases, leaving 16 bases between the germline ends. Germline V CDR1 and CDR2: SGHDN, FVKESK. CDR3 length: 16 amino acids. The CDR3 protein is CASSQGLRVRRETQYF. The CDR3 DNA reads TGTGCCAGCAGCCAAGGTTTAAGGGTACGGCGAGAGACCCAGTACTTC.

The chain combines TRBV7-9 with TRBJ1-4, with a tentative D call TRBD1 (5 bases). This CDR3 contains 16 residues. Trimming cost V 6 bases and J 2 bases, with 16 bases left between them. Germline CDR1 is SEHNR and CDR2 is FQNEAQ (reference sequence). CDR3 bases: TGTGCCAGCAGTGACTTCCTAGGGACGACTAATGAAAAACTGTTTTTT. It encodes CASSDFLGTTNEKLFF.

Here the CDR3 DNA reads TGCGCCAGCAAGTGTGACGAGCAGTACTTC. Its translation is CASKCDEQYF. This chain uses TRBV4-3 with TRBJ2-5; D call uncertain. The J call may not be correct, given that the DNA end is closer to TRBJ2-7. Germline CDR1 and CDR2: LGHNA and YSLEER. The CDR3 is made up of 10 amino acids.

The chain couples TRBV5-1 to TRBJ1-2, with a weak D call TRBD1 (5 bases). V dropped 6 bases and J dropped 3 bases, with 15 bases sitting between them. The CDR3 has 14 amino acids. Germline V gene lookup returns CDR1 SGHRS and CDR2 YFSETQ. CDR3 region: CASTRGNEDYGYTF. CDR3 sequence (DNA): TGCGCCAGCACCCGGGGGAACGAGGACTATGGCTACACCTTC.

CDR3 DNA: TGTGCCAGCAGCTTATCTGGGCCTATTAGGTACAATGAGCAGTTCTTC. Its protein product is CASSLSGPIRYNEQFF. The chain is built from TRBV7-3 and TRBJ2-1; D is uncertain. There are 16 residues in the CDR3. Germline-derived CDR1 and CDR2 are SGHTA and FQGTGA. V gave up 2 bases and J gave up 4 bases, with 15 bases separating them. The entire variable domain, with the rest obtained from reference TRBV7-3 and TRBJ2-1, is as follows: GAGVSQTPSNKVTEKGKYVELRCDPISGHTALYWYRQSLGQGPEFLIYFQGTGAADDSGLPNDRFFAVRPEGSVSTLKIQRTERGDSAVYLCASSLSGPIRYNEQFFGPGTRLTVL.